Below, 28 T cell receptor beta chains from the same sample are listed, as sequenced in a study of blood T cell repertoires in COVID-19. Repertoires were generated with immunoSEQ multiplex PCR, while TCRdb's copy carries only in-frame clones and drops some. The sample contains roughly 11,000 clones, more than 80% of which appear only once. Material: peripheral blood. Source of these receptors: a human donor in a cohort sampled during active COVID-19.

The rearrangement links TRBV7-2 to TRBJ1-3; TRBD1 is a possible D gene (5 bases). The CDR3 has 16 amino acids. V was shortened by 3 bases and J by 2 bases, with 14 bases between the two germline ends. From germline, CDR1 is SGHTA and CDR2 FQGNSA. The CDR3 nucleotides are TGTGCCAGCAGCTTTGGGCTGGGGGGGACTGGAAACACCATATATTTT. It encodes CASSFGLGGTGNTIYF.

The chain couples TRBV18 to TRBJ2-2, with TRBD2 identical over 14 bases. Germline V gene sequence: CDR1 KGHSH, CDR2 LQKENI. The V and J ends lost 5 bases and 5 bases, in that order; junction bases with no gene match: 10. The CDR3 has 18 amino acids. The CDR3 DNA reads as TGTGCCAGCTCATCGACTAGCGGGGGGGCGACGCGAACCGGGGAGCTGTTTTTT. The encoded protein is CASSSTSGGATRTGELFF.

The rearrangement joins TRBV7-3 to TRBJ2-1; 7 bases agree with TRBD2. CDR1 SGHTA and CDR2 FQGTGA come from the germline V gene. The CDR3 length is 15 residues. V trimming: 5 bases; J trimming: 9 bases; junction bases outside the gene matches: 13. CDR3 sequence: CASSQGLGGGLEQFF. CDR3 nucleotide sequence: TGTGCCAGCAGCCAAGGGCTCGGGGGAGGGCTTGAGCAGTTCTTC.

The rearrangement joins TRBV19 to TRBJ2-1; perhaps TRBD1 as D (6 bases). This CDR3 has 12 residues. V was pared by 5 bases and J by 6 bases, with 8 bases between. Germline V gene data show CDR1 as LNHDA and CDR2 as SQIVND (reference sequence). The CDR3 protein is CASSPGVNEQFF. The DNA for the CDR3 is TGTGCCAGTAGTCCAGGGGTCAATGAGCAGTTCTTC.

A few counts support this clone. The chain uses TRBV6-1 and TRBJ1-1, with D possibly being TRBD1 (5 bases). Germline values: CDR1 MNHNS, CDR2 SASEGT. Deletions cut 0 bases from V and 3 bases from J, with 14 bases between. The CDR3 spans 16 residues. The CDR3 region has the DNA TGTGCCAGCAGTGAAGCAGGGGCAATGCGGCACACTGAAGCTTTCTTT. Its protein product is CASSEAGAMRHTEAFF.

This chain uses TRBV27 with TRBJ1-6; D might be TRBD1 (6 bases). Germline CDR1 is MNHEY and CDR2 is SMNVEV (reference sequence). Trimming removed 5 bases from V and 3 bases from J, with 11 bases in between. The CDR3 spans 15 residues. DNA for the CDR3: TGTGCCAGCAGTACCCAGGGGATCTATAATTCACCCCTCCACTTT. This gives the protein CASSTQGIYNSPLHF.

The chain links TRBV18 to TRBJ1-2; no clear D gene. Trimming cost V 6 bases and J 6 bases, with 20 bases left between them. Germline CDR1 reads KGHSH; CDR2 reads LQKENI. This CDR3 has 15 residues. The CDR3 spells CASSLAIGESDGYTF. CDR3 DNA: TGTGCCAGCTCTCTAGCGATTGGGGAGTCGGATGGCTACACCTTC.

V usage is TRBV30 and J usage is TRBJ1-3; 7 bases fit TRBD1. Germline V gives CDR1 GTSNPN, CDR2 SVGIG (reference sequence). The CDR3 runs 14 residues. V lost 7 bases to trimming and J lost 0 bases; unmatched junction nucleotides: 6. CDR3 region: CASQGQLSGNTIYF. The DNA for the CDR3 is TGTGCCTCACAGGGACAGCTCTCTGGAAACACCATATATTTT.

As DNA, the CDR3 is TGCGCCAGCAGCTTGCTTGGGACTAGCCCCACAGATACGCAGTATTTT. This translates into CASSLLGTSPTDTQYF. The chain carries TRBV5-1 and TRBJ2-3, with 9 positions matching TRBD2. The length of the CDR3 is 16 residues. The V gene end was trimmed by 1 base and the J gene end by 2 bases; junction bases not matched to a gene: 5. The germline V gene has CDR1 SGHRS and CDR2 YFSETQ.

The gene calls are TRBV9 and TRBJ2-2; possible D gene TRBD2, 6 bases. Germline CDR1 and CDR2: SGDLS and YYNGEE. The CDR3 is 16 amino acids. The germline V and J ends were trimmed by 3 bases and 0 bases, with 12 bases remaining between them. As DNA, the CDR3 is TGTGCCAGCAGCGAGGTAGGGGAGGCGAACACCGGGGAGCTGTTTTTT. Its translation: CASSEVGEANTGELFF.

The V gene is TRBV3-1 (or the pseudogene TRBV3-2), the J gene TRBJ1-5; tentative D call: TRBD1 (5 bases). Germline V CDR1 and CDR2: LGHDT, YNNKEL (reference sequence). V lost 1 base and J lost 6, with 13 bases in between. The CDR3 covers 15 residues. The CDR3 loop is CASSQGYGGSQPQHF. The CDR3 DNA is TGTGCCAGCAGCCAAGGCTACGGGGGGAGTCAGCCCCAGCATTTT.

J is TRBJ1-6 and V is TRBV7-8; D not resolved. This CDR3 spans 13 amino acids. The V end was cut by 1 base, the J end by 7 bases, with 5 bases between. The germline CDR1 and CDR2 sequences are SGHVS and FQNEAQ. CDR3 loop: CASSLDLNSPLHF. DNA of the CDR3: TGTGCCAGCAGCTTAGATCTGAATTCACCCCTCCACTTT.

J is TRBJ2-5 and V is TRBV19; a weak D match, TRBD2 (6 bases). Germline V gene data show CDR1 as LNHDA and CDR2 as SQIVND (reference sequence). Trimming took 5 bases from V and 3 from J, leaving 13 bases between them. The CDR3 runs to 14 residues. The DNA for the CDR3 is TGTGCCAGTAGTCCATGGGGAGGTGAAGAGACCCAGTACTTC. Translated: CASSPWGGEETQYF.

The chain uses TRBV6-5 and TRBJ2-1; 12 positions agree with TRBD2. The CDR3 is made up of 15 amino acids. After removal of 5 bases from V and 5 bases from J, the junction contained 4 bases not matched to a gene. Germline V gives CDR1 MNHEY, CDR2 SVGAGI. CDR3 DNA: TGTGCCAGCAGTAAAACTAGCGGGGGGAACAATGAGCAGTTCTTC. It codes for CASSKTSGGNNEQFF.

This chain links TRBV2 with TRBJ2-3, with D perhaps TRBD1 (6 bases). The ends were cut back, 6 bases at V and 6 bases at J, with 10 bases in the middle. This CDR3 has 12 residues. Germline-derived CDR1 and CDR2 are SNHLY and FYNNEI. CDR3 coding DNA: TGTGCCAGCAGCACAGGGATGGATACGCAGTATTTT. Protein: CASSTGMDTQYF.

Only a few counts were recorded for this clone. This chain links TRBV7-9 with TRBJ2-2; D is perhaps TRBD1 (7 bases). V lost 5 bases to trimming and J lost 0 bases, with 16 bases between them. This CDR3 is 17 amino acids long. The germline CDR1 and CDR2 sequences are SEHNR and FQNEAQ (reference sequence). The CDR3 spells CASSQQGGWPNTGELFF. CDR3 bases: TGTGCCAGCAGCCAGCAGGGGGGATGGCCGAACACCGGGGAGCTGTTTTTT.

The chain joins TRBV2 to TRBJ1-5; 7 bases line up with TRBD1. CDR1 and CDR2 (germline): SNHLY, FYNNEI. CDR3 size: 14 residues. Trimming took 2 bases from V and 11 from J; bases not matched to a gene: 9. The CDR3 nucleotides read TGTGCCAGCAGTGAAAGGGGGCAGGCCGGGGCCCAGCATTTT. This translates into CASSERGQAGAQHF.

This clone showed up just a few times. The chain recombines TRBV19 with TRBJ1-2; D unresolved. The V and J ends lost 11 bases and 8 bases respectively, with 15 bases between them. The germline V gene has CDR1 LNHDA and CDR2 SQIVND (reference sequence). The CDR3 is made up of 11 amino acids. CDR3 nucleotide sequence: TGTGCCGGCGCCAGGATCTACGGCTACACCTTC. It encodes CAGARIYGYTF. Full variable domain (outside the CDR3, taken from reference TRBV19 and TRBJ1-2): DGGITQSPKYLFRKEGQNVTLSCEQNLNHDAMYWYRQDPGQGLRLIYYSQIVNDFQKGDIAEGYSVSREKKESFPLTVTSAQKNPTAFYLCAGARIYGYTFGSGTRLTVV.

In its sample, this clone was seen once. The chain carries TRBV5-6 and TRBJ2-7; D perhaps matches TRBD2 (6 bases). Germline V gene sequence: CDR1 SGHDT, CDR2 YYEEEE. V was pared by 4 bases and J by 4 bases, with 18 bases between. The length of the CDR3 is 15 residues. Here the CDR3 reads CASSRGRTNPYEQYF. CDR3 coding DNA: TGTGCCAGCAGCCGGGGGAGGACGAACCCGTACGAGCAGTACTTC.

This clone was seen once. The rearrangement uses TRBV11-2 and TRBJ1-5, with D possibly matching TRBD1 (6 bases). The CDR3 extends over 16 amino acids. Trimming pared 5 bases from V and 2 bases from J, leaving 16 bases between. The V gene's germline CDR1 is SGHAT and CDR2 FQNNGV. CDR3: CASSEGVRGGNQPQHF. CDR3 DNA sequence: TGTGCCAGCAGCGAGGGAGTCAGGGGAGGCAATCAGCCCCAGCATTTT.

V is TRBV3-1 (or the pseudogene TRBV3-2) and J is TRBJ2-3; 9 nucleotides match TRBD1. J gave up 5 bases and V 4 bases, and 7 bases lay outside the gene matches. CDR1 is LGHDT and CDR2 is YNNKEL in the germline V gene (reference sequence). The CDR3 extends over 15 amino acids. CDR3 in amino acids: CASSLGQGPVDTQYF. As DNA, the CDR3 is TGTGCCAGCAGCCTTGGACAGGGGCCAGTAGATACGCAGTATTTT.

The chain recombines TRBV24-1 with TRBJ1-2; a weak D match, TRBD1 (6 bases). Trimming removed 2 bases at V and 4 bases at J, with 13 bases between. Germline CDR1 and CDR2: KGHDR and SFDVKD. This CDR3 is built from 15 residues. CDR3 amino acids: CATSDCRGFRYGYTF. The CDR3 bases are TGTGCCACCAGTGATTGCAGGGGTTTTCGCTATGGCTACACCTTC.

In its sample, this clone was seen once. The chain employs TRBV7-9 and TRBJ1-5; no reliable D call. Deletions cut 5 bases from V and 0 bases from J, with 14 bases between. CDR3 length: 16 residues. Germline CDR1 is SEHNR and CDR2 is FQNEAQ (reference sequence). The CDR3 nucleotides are TGTGCCAGCAGCCAGTCCCAGGCGCTTAGCAATCAGCCCCAGCATTTT. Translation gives CASSQSQALSNQPQHF.

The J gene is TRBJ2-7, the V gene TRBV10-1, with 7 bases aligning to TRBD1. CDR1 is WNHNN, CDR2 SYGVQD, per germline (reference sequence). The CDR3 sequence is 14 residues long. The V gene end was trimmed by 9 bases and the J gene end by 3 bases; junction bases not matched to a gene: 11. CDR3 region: CARFQTGQDYEQYF. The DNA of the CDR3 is TGCGCCAGATTCCAAACCGGACAGGACTACGAGCAGTACTTC.

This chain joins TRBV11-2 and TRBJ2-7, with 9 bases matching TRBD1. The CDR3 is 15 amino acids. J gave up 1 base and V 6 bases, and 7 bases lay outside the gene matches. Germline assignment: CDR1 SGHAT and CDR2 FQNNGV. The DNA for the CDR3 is TGTGCCAGCAGGCAACAGGGGGCTGCGTCCTACGAGCAGTACTTC. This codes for CASRQQGAASYEQYF.

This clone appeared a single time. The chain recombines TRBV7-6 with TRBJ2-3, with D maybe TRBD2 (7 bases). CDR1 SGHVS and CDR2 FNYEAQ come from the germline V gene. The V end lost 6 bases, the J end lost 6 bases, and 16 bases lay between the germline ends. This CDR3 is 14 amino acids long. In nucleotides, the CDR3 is TGTGCCAGCAGAAGGGGGGGCCTAGAGGATACGCAGTATTTT. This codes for CASRRGGLEDTQYF. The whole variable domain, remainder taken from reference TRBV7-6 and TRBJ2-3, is GAGVSQSPRYKVTKRGQDVALRCDPISGHVSLYWYRQALGQGPEFLTYFNYEAQQDKSGLPNDRFSAERPEGSISTLTIQRTEQRDSAMYRCASRRGGLEDTQYFGPGTRLTVL.

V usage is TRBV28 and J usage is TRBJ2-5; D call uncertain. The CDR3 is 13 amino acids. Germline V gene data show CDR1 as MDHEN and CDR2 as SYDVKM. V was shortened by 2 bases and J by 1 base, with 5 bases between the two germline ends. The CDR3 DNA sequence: TGTGCCAGCAGTTTAATCTCCCAAGAGACCCAGTACTTC. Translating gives CASSLISQETQYF.

Here the CDR3 reads CAPDKSYEQYF. In nucleotides, the CDR3 is TGTGCCCCGGACAAGTCCTACGAGCAGTACTTC. This chain connects TRBV6-5 to TRBJ2-7; possibly TRBD1 for D (5 bases). Germline V CDR1 and CDR2: MNHEY, SVGAGI. Trimming cost V 11 bases and J 1 base, with 9 bases left between them. The CDR3 contains 11 residues.